Here is one T cell receptor (beta chain) with its context. No antigen is known for it. The data stem from a study of OX40 agonist ivuxolimab in advanced cancers. Whole-study context: Enrolled patients in dose escalation had cancers that were hepatocellular carcinoma, melanoma, renal cell or head and neck cancer.

The CDR3 is 14 residues long. Germline V gives CDR1 LNHNV, CDR2 YYDKDF (reference sequence). Trimming removed 1 base from V and 7 bases from J; junction bases left unmatched: 2. Study-level findings and limits: Which antigen the expanded peripheral T cells recognized is unknown.

Measured with immunoSEQ multiplex PCR; TCRdb has only the in-frame clones, and not every one. The sample contains around 33,000 clones, over 85% of which appear only once. The chain recombines TRBV15 with TRBJ1-4; 8 bases fit TRBD1. Sample: CD4+ or CD8+ T cells sorted from blood, taken in a trial of the OX40 agonist ivuxolimab. The receptor comes from an adult with an advanced solid tumor such as melanoma, head and neck, liver or kidney cancer. CDR3 sequence: CATSRGTGGEKLFF. CDR3 nucleotide sequence: TGTGCCACCAGCAGAGGAACAGGGGGTGAAAAACTGTTTTTT. The full variable domain, completed using reference TRBV15 and TRBJ1-4, is DAMVIQNPRYQVTQFGKPVTLSCSQTLNHNVMYWYQQKSSQAPKLLFHYYDKDFNNEADTPDNFQSRRPNTSFCFLDIRSPGLGDTAMYLCATSRGTGGEKLFFGSGTQLSVL.